These 5 T cell receptor beta chains share one sample of origin, sequenced in a study of molecular identifiers for immune sequencing clone quantification. A single record per CDR3 protein comes from TCRdb applying MiXCR to the PCR reads. The table lists about 640,000 distinct CDR3 sequences, nearly 20% of them singletons, with roughly 0.85% in the top ten. Sequenced material: naive CD8+ T cells from blood, with Jurkat cell RNA spiked in. The subset was: FACS-sorted CD8+CD4-CCR7+CD45RA+ naive T cells. The receptors were sampled from a human donor in good health. Some libraries in this study had Jurkat cell RNA spiked in.

This clonotype was found a few times. The chain has TRBV3-1 and TRBJ2-3; D perhaps matches TRBD2 (7 bases). Germline V lookup: CDR1 LGHDT, CDR2 YNNKEL (reference sequence). This CDR3 contains 18 residues. V lost 0 bases, J lost 5 bases, and 21 bases lay in between. CDR3 region: CASSQDSVGGGGLDTQYF. CDR3 DNA: TGTGCCAGCAGCCAAGATTCGGTTGGGGGGGGCGGCTTAGATACGCAGTATTTT.

This clonotype was recorded many times. J is TRBJ2-7 and V is TRBV20-1; 7 bases are shared with TRBD1. Losses at the gene ends were 0 bases for V and 0 bases for J; bases not matched to a gene: 2. The CDR3 runs 14 residues. The germline V gene encodes CDR1 DFQATT and CDR2 SNEGSKA (reference sequence). The CDR3 sequence: CSAREQGYSYEQYF. CDR3 bases: TGCAGTGCTAGAGAACAGGGGTACTCCTACGAGCAGTACTTC.

This clonotype was observed a handful of times. The V gene is TRBV3-1, the J gene TRBJ2-7; possibly TRBD1 or TRBD2 for D (5 bases each). V was clipped by 0 bases and J by 0 bases, with 15 bases between them. Germline V gene data show CDR1 as LGHDT and CDR2 as YNNKEL (reference sequence). The CDR3 extends over 17 amino acids. The CDR3 nucleotides are TGTGCCAGCAGCCAAGATCCCTGGGGGAAGTCCTCCTACGAGCAGTACTTC. The encoded protein is CASSQDPWGKSSYEQYF.

This clonotype was observed many times. The genes are TRBV4-3 and TRBJ1-1; D gene unclear. This CDR3 spans 13 amino acids. The germline V and J ends were trimmed by 3 bases and 8 bases, with 13 bases remaining between them. Germline V CDR1 and CDR2: LGHNA, YSLEER. The CDR3 loop is CASSQRPDSEAFF. In DNA form, the CDR3 reads TGCGCCAGCAGCCAGCGCCCGGACTCGGAAGCTTTCTTT.

This clonotype was seen at least ten times. The chain joins TRBV6-6 to TRBJ2-7, with TRBD2 matching over 10 bases. CDR1 is MNHNY, CDR2 SVGAGI, per germline (reference sequence). CDR3 length equals 16 residues. V lost 9 bases to trimming and J lost 2 bases; unmatched junction nucleotides: 13. CDR3 residues: CARNLTGLAETYEQYF. In nucleotides, the CDR3 is TGTGCCAGAAATTTAACCGGACTAGCGGAGACCTACGAGCAGTACTTC.